This T cell receptor beta chain was captured in a study of T cell repertoires in cytomegalovirus infection. Study at large: The study used recently identified HLA-C-restricted and well-studied HLA-B-restricted CMV epitopes. Public signatures in TCR beta pointed to CMV infection and matching HLA type. Study-wide findings and caveats: Ex vivo responses were dominated by HLA-C-restricted CMV-specific TCR beta clonotypes. Carriers of CMV plus the relevant HLA were identified by cumulative public TCR beta family frequency.

CDR1 and CDR2 from the germline V gene are KGHDR and SFDVKD. V lost 2 bases and J lost 4, with 4 bases in between. The CDR3 totals 13 residues. Comments on this clonotype: Its antigen remains unknown.

Via MiXCR, TCRdb re-called the reads, giving one row per CDR3 protein. The table has tens of thousands of distinct CDR3 sequences, more than 20% seen once; the top ten hold approximately 61%. This TCR was sampled from a human donor in good health (CMV status not recorded). Some clones in this sample may be carry-over from other donors' samples. Sequencing used CD8+ T cells from cultured PBMCs, obtained from culture after CMV antigen stimulation. The gene calls are TRBV24-1 and TRBJ2-2; no firm D call. The CDR3 bases are TGTGCCACCAGTGATTATTCCACCGGGGAGCTGTTTTTT. Its protein product is CATSDYSTGELFF.